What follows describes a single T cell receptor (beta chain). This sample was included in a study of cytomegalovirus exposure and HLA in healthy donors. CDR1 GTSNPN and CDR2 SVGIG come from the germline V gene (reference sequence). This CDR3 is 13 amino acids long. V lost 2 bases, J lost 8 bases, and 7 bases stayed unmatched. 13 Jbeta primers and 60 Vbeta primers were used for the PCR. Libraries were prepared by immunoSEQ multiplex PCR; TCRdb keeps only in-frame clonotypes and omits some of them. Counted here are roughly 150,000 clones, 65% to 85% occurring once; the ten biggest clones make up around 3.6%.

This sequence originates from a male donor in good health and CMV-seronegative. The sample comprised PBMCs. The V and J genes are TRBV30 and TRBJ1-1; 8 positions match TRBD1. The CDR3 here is CAWSRQGSGEAFF. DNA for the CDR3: TGTGCCTGGAGTAGACAGGGGAGTGGGGAAGCTTTCTTT.